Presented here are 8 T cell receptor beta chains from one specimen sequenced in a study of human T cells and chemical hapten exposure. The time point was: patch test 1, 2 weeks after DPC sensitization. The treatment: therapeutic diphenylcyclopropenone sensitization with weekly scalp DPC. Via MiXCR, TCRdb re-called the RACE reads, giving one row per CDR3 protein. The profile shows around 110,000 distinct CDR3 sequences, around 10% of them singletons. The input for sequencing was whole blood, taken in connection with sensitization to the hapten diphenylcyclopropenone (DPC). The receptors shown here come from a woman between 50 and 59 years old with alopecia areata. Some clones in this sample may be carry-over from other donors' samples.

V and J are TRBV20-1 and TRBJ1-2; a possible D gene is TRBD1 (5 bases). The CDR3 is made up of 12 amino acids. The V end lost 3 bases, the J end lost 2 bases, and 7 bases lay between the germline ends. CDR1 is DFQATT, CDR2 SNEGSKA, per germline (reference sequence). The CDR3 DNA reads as TGCAGTGCTAGGGGGCAGAACTATGGCTACACCTTC. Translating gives CSARGQNYGYTF.

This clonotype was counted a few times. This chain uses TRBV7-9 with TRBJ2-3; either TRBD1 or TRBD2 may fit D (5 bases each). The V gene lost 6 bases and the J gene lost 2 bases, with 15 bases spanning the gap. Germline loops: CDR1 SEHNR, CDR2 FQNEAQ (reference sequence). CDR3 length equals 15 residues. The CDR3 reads CASSGMGEPTDTQYF. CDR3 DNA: TGTGCCAGCAGTGGGATGGGGGAACCCACAGATACGCAGTATTTT.

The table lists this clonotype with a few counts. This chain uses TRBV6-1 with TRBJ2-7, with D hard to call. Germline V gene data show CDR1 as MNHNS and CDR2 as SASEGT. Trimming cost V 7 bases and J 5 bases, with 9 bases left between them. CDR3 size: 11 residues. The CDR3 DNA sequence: TGTGCCAGCATACAGTTTGACGAGCAGTACTTC. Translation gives CASIQFDEQYF.

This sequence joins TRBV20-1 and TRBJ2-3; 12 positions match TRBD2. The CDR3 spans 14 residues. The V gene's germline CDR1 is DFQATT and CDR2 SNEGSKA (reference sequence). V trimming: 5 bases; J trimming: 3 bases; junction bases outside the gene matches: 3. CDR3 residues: CSARTSGKTDTQYF. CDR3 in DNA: TGCAGTGCTCGGACTAGCGGGAAGACAGATACGCAGTATTTT.

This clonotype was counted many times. CDR3 region: CSVGGPSTSTDTQYF. In nucleotides, the CDR3 is TGCAGCGTTGGAGGACCATCAACTAGCACAGATACGCAGTATTTT. This sequence joins TRBV29-1 and TRBJ2-3; D not resolved. The V gene lost 4 bases and the J gene lost 0 bases, with 14 bases spanning the gap. CDR3 size: 15 residues. The V gene's germline CDR1 is SQVTM and CDR2 ANQGSEA.

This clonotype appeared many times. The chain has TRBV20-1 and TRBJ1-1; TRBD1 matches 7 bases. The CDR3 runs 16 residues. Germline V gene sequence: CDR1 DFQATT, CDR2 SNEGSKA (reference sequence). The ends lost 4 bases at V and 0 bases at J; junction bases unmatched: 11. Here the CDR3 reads CSANLGTDLLNTEAFF. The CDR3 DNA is TGCAGTGCTAATCTCGGGACAGATCTTTTGAACACTGAAGCTTTCTTT.

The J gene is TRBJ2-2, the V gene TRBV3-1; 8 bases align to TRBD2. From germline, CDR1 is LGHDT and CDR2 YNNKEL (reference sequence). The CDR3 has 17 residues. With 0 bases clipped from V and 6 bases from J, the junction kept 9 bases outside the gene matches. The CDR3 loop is CASSQDVSSGYSGELFF. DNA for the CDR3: TGTGCCAGCAGCCAAGATGTGTCTAGCGGGTATTCCGGGGAGCTGTTTTTT. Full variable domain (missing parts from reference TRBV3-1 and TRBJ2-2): DTAVSQTPKYLVTQMGNDKSIKCEQNLGHDTMYWYKQDSKKFLKIMFSYNNKELIINETVPNRFSPKSPDKAHLNLHINSLELGDSAVYFCASSQDVSSGYSGELFFGEGSRLTVL.

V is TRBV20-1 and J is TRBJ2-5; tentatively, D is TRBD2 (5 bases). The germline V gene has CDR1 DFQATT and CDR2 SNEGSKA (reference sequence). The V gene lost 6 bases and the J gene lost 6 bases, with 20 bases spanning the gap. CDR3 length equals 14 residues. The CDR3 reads CSAVSLAGRKTQYF. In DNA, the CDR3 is TGCAGTGCCGTCTCTTTGGCGGGTAGGAAGACCCAGTACTTC.